Listed below are T cell receptor beta chains from one sample, sequenced in a study of blood T cell repertoires in COVID-19. Sequencing used immunoSEQ multiplex PCR; TCRdb keeps in-frame clones, though not all of them. This sample has under 500,000 clones, with approximately 90% found just once. Input material: PBMCs or T cells enriched from blood (not recorded which). The receptor set was obtained from a woman between 18 and 30 years old with acute COVID-19. Each CDR3 is given with its conserved first and last residue.

cdr3_aa	v_call	j_call
CASTLGRGIGYNEQFF	TRBV11-2	TRBJ2-1
CASTEGTGTYNEQFF	TRBV2	TRBJ2-1
CASSLSGENTEAFF	TRBV18	TRBJ1-1
CASSLRGGGYGYTF	TRBV27	TRBJ1-2
CASSQVGGNTEAFF	TRBV3-1/TRBV3-2	TRBJ1-1
CAWTRDISYNSPLHF	TRBV30	TRBJ1-6
CASSPEGAREQYF	TRBV18	TRBJ2-7
CASSLGVRAFGQPQHF	TRBV5-4	TRBJ1-5
CASSWTGGREQYF	TRBV5-1	TRBJ2-7
CASSRETGAKNIQYF	TRBV21-1	TRBJ2-4
CASRHLSFDEQYF	TRBV6-6	TRBJ2-7
CASSYPIPYRETQYF	TRBV6-5	TRBJ2-5
CSARGIQGNTF	TRBV20-1	TRBJ1-2
CAWSVRVGGPVGELFF	TRBV30	TRBJ2-2
CASRQGDQPQHF	TRBV25-1	TRBJ1-5
CASSRGLNTDTQYF	TRBV6-2/TRBV6-3	TRBJ2-3
CASSQDTTNTGELFF	TRBV4-3	TRBJ2-2
CASSQVVGRGYNSPLHF	TRBV3-1/TRBV3-2	TRBJ1-6
CASSDGQGLYGYTF	TRBV7-9	TRBJ1-2
CASSQPGGANTEAFF	TRBV4-1	TRBJ1-1
CASSLSLSASGSYEQYF	TRBV7-8	TRBJ2-7
CASPTVPYEQYF	TRBV12-2	TRBJ2-7
CASHGVDRTQHF	TRBV19	TRBJ1-5
CASSPTSGTGGYEQYF	TRBV4-2	TRBJ2-7
CASSLQGSISSYEQYF	TRBV28	TRBJ2-7
CASSVTSVDTQYF	TRBV9	TRBJ2-3
CASSSNTGMTEAFF	TRBV7-9	TRBJ1-1
CASSFLDRIYEQYF	TRBV27	TRBJ2-7
CASRGEERDFISYNEQFF	TRBV7-9	TRBJ2-1
CASSLQGTANYGYTF	TRBV7-9	TRBJ1-2
CASSESGHSYNEQFF	TRBV10-1	TRBJ2-1
CASSLGAGGDEQFF	TRBV11-2	TRBJ2-1
CASSLAQGVSYNEQFF	TRBV5-1	TRBJ2-1
CASRWTARPQNSPLHF	TRBV2	TRBJ1-6
CAIRSEQAKNIQYF	TRBV10-3	TRBJ2-4
CASSFRGHEQFF	TRBV12-3/TRBV12-4	TRBJ2-1
CATSSKGENTDTQYF	TRBV15	TRBJ2-3
CASSQDTVSDPTFF	TRBV3-1/TRBV3-2	TRBJ1-1
CSAQWGHPNTEAFF	TRBV29-1	TRBJ1-1
CASSGPDRADTQYF	TRBV5-1	TRBJ2-3
CASRGDRGGGEQYF	TRBV2	TRBJ2-7
CASSYGQVRDTQYF	TRBV6-5	TRBJ2-3
CASSIRDREETQYF	TRBV19	TRBJ2-5
CASSLGQFYGYTF	TRBV6-5	TRBJ1-2
CASRATGGAGGYTF	TRBV19	TRBJ1-2